Below are 2 T cell receptor beta chains sequenced from a single sample in a study of OX40 agonist ivuxolimab in advanced cancers. Repertoires were generated with immunoSEQ multiplex PCR, while TCRdb's copy carries only in-frame clones and drops some. Of under 50,000 clones in the sample, about three quarters were seen once. Material: CD4+ or CD8+ T cells sorted from blood, obtained in a trial of the OX40 agonist ivuxolimab. These receptors were collected from an adult with an advanced solid tumor such as melanoma, head and neck, liver or kidney cancer.

J is TRBJ2-7 and V is TRBV4-1; D unclear. Germline V gives CDR1 MGHRA, CDR2 YSYEKL. V shed 2 bases and J shed 6 bases, with 20 bases lying between them. The CDR3 covers 16 residues. CDR3 DNA: TGCGCCAGCAGCCAAATCGGTGGGTTGACCCCGGGCGAGCAGTACTTC. Its translation is CASSQIGGLTPGEQYF.

This chain links TRBV28 with TRBJ2-5; TRBD2 is a possible D gene (5 bases). The J call is in doubt because the DNA end fits TRBJ2-7 better. Germline loops: CDR1 MDHEN, CDR2 SYDVKM. CDR3 length: 14 amino acids. The DNA for the CDR3 is TGTGCCAGCGACGCTGGAGGTATTGTATACGAGCAGTACTTC. Its translation: CASDAGGIVYEQYF.